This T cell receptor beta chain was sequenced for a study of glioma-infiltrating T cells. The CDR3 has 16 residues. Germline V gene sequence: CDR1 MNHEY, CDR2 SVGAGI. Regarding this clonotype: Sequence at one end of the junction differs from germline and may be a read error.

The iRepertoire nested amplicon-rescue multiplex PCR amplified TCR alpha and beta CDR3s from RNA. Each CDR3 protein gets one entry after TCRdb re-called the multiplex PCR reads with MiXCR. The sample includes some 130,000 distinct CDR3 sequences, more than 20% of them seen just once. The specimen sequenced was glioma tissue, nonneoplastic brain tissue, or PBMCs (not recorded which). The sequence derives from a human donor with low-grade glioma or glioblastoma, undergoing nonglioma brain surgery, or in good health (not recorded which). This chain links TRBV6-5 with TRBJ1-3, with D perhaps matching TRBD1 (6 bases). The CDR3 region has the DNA TGTGCCAGCAGTTTAACGGACAGCCCAACTGGAAACAACATATATTTT. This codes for CASSLTDSPTGNNIYF.